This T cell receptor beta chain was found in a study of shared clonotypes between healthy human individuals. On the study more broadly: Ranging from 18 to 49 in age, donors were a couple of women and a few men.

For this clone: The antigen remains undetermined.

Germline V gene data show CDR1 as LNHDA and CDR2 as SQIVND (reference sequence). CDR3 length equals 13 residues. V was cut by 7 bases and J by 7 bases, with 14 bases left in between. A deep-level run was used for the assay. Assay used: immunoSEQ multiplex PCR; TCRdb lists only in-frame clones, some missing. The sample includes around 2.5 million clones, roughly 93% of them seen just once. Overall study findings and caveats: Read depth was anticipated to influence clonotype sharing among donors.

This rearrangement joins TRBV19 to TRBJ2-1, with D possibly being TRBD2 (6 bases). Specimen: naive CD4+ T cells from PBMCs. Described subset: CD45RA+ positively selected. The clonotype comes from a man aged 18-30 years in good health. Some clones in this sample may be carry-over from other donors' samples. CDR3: CASMGGPKNEQFF. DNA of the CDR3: TGTGCCAGTATGGGGGGACCGAAGAATGAGCAGTTCTTC.